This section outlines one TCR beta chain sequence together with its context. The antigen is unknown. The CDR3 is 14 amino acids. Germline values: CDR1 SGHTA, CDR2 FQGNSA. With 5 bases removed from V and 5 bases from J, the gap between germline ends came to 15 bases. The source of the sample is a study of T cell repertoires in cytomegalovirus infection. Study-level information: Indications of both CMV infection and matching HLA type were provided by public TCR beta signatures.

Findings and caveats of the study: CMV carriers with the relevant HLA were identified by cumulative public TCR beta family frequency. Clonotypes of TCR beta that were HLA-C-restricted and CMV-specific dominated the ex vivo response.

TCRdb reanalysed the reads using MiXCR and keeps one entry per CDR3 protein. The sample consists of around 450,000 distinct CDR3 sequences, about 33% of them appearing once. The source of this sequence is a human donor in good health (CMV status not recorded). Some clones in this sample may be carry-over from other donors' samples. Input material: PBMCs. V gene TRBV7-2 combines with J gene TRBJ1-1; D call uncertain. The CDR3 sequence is CASSRTLDGTEAFF. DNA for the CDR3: TGTGCCAGCAGCCGCACCTTAGATGGGACTGAAGCTTTCTTT.